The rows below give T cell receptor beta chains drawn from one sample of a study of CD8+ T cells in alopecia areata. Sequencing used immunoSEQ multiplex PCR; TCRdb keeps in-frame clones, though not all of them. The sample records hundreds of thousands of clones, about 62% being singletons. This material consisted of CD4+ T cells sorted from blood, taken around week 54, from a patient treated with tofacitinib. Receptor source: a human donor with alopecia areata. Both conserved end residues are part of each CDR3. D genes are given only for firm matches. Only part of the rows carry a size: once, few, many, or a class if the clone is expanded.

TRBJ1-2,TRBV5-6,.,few,CASSYNYGYTF
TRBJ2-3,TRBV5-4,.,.,CASSSKEGSGDTQYF
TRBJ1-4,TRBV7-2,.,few,CASSLQDATNEKLFF
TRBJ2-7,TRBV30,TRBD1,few,CAWTRQGWEQYF
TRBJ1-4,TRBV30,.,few,CAWTSGRSNEKLFF
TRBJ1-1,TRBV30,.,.,CAWRESTEAFF
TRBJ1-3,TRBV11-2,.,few,CASSSRTGNTIYF
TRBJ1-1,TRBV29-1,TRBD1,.,CSVVDRVVSEAFF
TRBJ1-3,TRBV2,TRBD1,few,CASRRDSGNTIYF
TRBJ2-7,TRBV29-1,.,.,CSVVGGTTSYEQYF
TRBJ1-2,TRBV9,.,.,CASSVVGETGGYTF
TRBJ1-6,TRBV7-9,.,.,CASSLAGGKEVLSPLHF
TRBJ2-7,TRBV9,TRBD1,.,CASSVQGESSYEQYF
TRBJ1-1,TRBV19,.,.,CASSIIGRVGTEAFF
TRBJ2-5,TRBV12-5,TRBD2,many,CASGSGTSGQETQYF
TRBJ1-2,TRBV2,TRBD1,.,CASSEALGQVYGGYTF
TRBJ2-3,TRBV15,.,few,CATSTIWTGSTDTQYF